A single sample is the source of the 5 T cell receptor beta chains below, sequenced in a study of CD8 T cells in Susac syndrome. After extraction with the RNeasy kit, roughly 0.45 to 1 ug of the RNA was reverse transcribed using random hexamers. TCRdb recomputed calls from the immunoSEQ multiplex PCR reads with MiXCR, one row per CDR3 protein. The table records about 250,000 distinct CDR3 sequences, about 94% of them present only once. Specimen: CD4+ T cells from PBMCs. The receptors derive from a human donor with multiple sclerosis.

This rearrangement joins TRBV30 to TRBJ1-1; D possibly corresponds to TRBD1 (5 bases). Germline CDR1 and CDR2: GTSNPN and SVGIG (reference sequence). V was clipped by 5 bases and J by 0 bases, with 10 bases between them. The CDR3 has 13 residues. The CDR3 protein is CAWGAGLNTEAFF. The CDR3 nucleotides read TGTGCCTGGGGGGCCGGGTTGAACACTGAAGCTTTCTTT.

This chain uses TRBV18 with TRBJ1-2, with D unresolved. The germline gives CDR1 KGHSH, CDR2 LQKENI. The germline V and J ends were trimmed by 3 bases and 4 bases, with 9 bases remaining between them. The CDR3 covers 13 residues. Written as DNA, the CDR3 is TGTGCCAGCTCACCGGAGTCCCTCTATGGCTACACCTTC. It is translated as CASSPESLYGYTF.

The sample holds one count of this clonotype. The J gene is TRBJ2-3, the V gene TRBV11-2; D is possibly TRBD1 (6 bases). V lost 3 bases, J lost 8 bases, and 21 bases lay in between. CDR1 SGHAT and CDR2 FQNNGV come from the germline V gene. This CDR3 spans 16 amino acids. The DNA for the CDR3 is TGTGCCAGCAGCTTGGGCCGAGACAGGTTCCTCCTTACGCAGTATTTT. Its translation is CASSLGRDRFLLTQYF. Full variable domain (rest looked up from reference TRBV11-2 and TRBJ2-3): EAGVAQSPRYKIIEKRQSVAFWCNPISGHATLYWYQQILGQGPKLLIQFQNNGVVDDSQLPKDRFSAERLKGVDSTLKIQPAKLEDSAVYLCASSLGRDRFLLTQYFGPGTRLTVL.

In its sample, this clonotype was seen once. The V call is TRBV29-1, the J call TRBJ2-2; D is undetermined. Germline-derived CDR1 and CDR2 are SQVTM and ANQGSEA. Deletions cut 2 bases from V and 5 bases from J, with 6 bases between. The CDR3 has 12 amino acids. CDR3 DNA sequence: TGCAGCGTTGAAATAACTACCGGGGAGCTGTTTTTT. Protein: CSVEITTGELFF.

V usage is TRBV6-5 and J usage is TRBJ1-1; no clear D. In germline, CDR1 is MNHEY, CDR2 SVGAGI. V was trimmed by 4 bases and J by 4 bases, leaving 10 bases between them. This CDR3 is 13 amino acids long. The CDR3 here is CASSWVGSTEAFF. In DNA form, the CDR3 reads TGTGCCAGCAGTTGGGTTGGGAGCACTGAAGCTTTCTTT.